This T cell receptor (beta chain) was recovered during a study of vaccination and CD4 T cells after COVID-19 (dated by TCRdb to between 2021 and 2024). A note on the overall study: Convalescent patients had a positive SARS-CoV-2 result on nasal swab PCR, and of these patients, fewer than ten had mild disease and one had severe disease. In control cultures, a CEFX viral epitope pool was used as positive control, an HIV-1 Nef peptide pool was used as negative control, or no peptide was added. The spike-specific CD4+ TCR repertoire was compared before and after mRNA vaccination in approximately 9 COVID-19 convalescent patients and a few infection-naive healthy vaccine recipients. The convalescent cohort comprised six males and four females, including two Hispanic individuals, seven Caucasians, two Asians and one multiracial person. Participants got two doses of the Pfizer-BioNTech BNT162b2 vaccine (n=8) or two doses of the Moderna mRNA-1273 vaccine (n=2). For stimulating the cultures, overlapping spike peptide pools were used, derived from SARS-CoV-2 as well as from the common cold coronaviruses HCoV-NL63, HCoV-OC43 and HCoV-229E. Post-vaccine blood samples were taken a median of about 70 days after the second vaccine dose, with a range of roughly 13 to 250 days. Post-COVID blood samples were collected from convalescent patients a median of approximately 100 days after diagnosis, with a range of roughly 35 to 180 days. Results and caveats for the whole study, not just this receptor: The study included relatively few convalescent patients and did not analyze early timepoints after natural infection. In convalescent patients, a median around 89% of post-vaccine SARS-CoV-2-reactive clones were detected only after vaccination, suggesting vaccine-specific priming. Of the vaccine-specific clones in convalescent patients, 304 of 307, or nearly all, reacted only to SARS-CoV-2 spike and did not cross-react with common cold coronaviruses. An increase in the median number of SARS-CoV-2-reactive clonotypes from approximately 23 after infection to about 39 after vaccination was observed, but the change was not found to be significant.

From a lookup of the germline V gene, CDR1 and CDR2 are MNHEY and SVGAGI. The CDR3 sequence holds 15 residues, the cysteine and phenylalanine included. Of the read, only the CDR3 DNA is kept; its 45 bases are in frame from base 1. V is cut by 2 bases and J by 1 base, and the space between the germline ends is 11 bases. The library relied on PCR. DNA from cultured CD4+ T cells was subjected to TCR sequencing with the Oncomine TCR Beta short-read assay at the Johns Hopkins FTIC core. The QIAamp micro DNA kit was used to extract genomic DNA from the cultured CD4+ T cells. Oncomine TCR Beta libraries from cultured CD4+ T cells were pooled with unique dual indexes and sequenced on an Illumina iSeq 100. As for the authors' bioinformatics: Non-productive sequences were removed, and CDR3s that did not start with C, did not end with F or W, or were shorter than 7 amino acids were discarded. Antigen-specific clonotypes were identified with the MANAFEST web application by comparing peptide-stimulated wells with reference and other culture wells. To be called positive, a clone needed an FDR below 0.05, an odds ratio above 5, and a productive frequency above 0.1% in at least two of three replicate wells. Clonotypes that were significantly expanded in both SARS-CoV-2 spike wells and at least one common cold coronavirus spike condition were defined as cross-reactive. Using R version 3.6.1, CDR3 homology was evaluated through Levenshtein distances (stringdist) along with unrooted phylogenetic trees (ape). TCRdb reran the public reads through fastp at Q25 and MiXCR, keeping productive beta chains. Duplicate CDR3 protein sequences are folded into a single record with the most common DNA and genes. The V and J calls were determined by TCRdb, not by the authors. This sample comprises more than 10,000 distinct CDR3 sequences, approximately 76% of them detected only once. 20% to 25% of the sample is taken by the ten largest.

The intended sense of this specimen's treatment or condition label: roughly 10-day PBMC culture with coronavirus spike peptide pools or control peptides (ViraFEST assay). To expand antigen-specific T cells with peptide pools and then pick out the expanded clonotypes through TCR sequencing, the study relied on the ViraFEST assay. The positive SARS-CoV-2 PCR tests of the convalescent patients were dated from March to December 2020, before the Alpha, Beta and Delta variants emerged in the United States. PBMCs were cultured at about 2 million per well in IMDM supplemented with 5% human AB serum and 10 IU/ml IL-2, with 10 ug/ml peptide pools added. Half of the culture medium was replaced with fresh IL-2-containing medium on days 3 and 7. After nine to eleven days of culture, CD4+ T cells were isolated by negative selection with the EasySep CD4+ T cell isolation kit. Ficoll-Paque Plus gradient centrifugation was used to isolate PBMCs from whole blood, and the isolated PBMCs were then either used fresh or cryopreserved at -140C. Each culture condition was generally run in triplicate wells.

Turning to this clonotype: The target of this receptor is not known. No clone much larger than this one lies a single base away; base qualities are absent.

The rearranged chain carries TRBV6-5 and TRBJ1-1; a weak D assignment points to TRBD1 (5 bases agree). This sequence was found in a human donor who had recovered from COVID-19. The sequenced material came from CD4+ T cells from blood, cultured in vitro. The CDR3 region has the sequence CASSYARTPNTEAFF. The sequenced DNA is TGTGCCAGCAGTTACGCCCGGACACCGAACACTGAAGCTTTCTTT.